The next 19 T cell receptor beta chains were all read from a single sample in a study of shared clonotypes between healthy human individuals. Generated by immunoSEQ multiplex PCR, the TCRdb table keeps only in-frame clones and is missing some. The sample carries about 2.5 million clones, less than 95% recorded once. The sample comprised naive CD4+ T cells from PBMCs. The subset is: CD45RA+ positively selected. The receptors here all came from a man between 18 and 29 years old in good health. Some clones in this sample may be carry-over from other donors' samples.

The chain carries TRBV5-1 and TRBJ2-3, with D unclear. Trimming left V 1 base short and J 1 base short, with 10 bases between. Germline-derived CDR1 and CDR2 are SGHRS and YFSETQ. The CDR3 runs to 15 residues. The chain's CDR3 is CASSLSQLGTDTQYF. CDR3 nucleotide sequence: TGCGCCAGCAGCTTGAGCCAACTCGGCACAGATACGCAGTATTTT.

V and J are TRBV6-1 and TRBJ2-1, with D possibly TRBD1 on 5 matching bases. V was pared by 5 bases and J by 16 bases, with 24 bases between. Germline V lookup: CDR1 MNHNS, CDR2 SASEGT. The CDR3 length is 14 residues. Written as DNA, the CDR3 is TGTGCCAGCAGTAACCCCTTTACGGACCGAAGGGGATTCTTC. This translates into CASSNPFTDRRGFF.

The chain recombines TRBV11-2 with TRBJ2-3, with TRBD2 identical over 12 bases. This CDR3 has 15 amino acids. Germline loops: CDR1 SGHAT, CDR2 FQNNGV. Trimming took 5 bases from V and 5 from J; bases not matched to a gene: 5. The CDR3 DNA is TGTGCCAGCAGCCCGACTAGCGGGAGTATAGATACGCAGTATTTT. This sequence encodes CASSPTSGSIDTQYF.

The chain carries TRBV5-1 and TRBJ2-3; the D gene could be TRBD1 or TRBD2 (5 bases each). The V end was cut by 0 bases, the J end by 1 base, with 9 bases between. Per the germline V gene, CDR1 is SGHRS and CDR2 is YFSETQ. The CDR3 consists of 15 residues. CDR3 in DNA: TGCGCCAGCAGCTTGGGCGTGGGGGGCACAGATACGCAGTATTTT. Its translation: CASSLGVGGTDTQYF. Using reference TRBV5-1 and TRBJ2-3 for the parts outside the CDR3, the full variable domain is KAGVTQTPRYLIKTRGQQVTLSCSPISGHRSVSWYQQTPGQGLQFLFEYFSETQRNKGNFPGRFSGRQFSNSRSEMNVSTLELGDSALYLCASSLGVGGTDTQYFGPGTRLTVL.

In regard to this clone: This specimen includes other DNA sequences encoding the same CDR3. The rearrangement uses TRBV19 and TRBJ1-5; weak D call: TRBD1 (6 bases). The germline gives CDR1 LNHDA, CDR2 SQIVND (reference sequence). Between the trimmed V and J ends, which lost 9 bases and 7 bases, there was a span of 16 bases. This CDR3 is 13 amino acids long. The CDR3 spells CASTDRGRQPQHF. CDR3 sequence (DNA): TGTGCCAGCACGGACCGGGGGCGGCAGCCCCAGCATTTT.

The chain uses TRBV29-1 and TRBJ2-5, with 8 bases matching TRBD1. CDR1 is SQVTM and CDR2 is ANQGSEA in the germline V gene. The CDR3 sequence is 13 residues long. The V and J ends lost 5 bases and 4 bases, in that order; junction bases with no gene match: 6. CDR3 sequence: CSVRPGGAETQYF. Written as DNA, the CDR3 is TGCAGCGTTCGCCCAGGGGGCGCAGAGACCCAGTACTTC.

This chain connects TRBV9 to TRBJ2-1, with 9 positions matching TRBD2. CDR1 and CDR2 (germline): SGDLS, YYNGEE. The CDR3 is made up of 16 amino acids. V lost 0 bases and J lost 10; bases outside the gene matches: 11. The CDR3 region has the DNA TGTGCCAGCAGCGTAGCGGGCGGGAGGGGGTCGGACGAGCAGTTCTTC. Translation: CASSVAGGRGSDEQFF.

The chain combines TRBV4-2 with TRBJ1-2, with D maybe TRBD1 (5 bases). Germline CDR1 and CDR2: LGHNA and YNFKEQ. V lost 1 base and J 0 bases, leaving 12 bases between the germline ends. This CDR3 has 16 amino acids. The CDR3 DNA is TGTGCCAGCAGCCAAGGTTCAGGGATCACTAACTATGGCTACACCTTC. Protein: CASSQGSGITNYGYTF.

The V call is TRBV20-1, the J call TRBJ2-1; no firm D call. Germline assignment: CDR1 DFQATT and CDR2 SNEGSKA (reference sequence). This CDR3 comprises 11 residues. V was shortened by 6 bases and J by 12 bases, with 15 bases between the two germline ends. Here the CDR3 reads CSARTAQGQFF. CDR3 sequence (DNA): TGCAGTGCCCGGACGGCCCAAGGGCAGTTCTTC.

The chain recombines TRBV5-1 with TRBJ2-1; D gene unclear. The CDR3 has 15 amino acids. Germline values: CDR1 SGHRS, CDR2 YFSETQ. Trimming took off 2 bases at V and 2 bases at J, with 11 bases between the two ends. CDR3 sequence reads: CASSFRQDAYNEQFF. CDR3 DNA: TGCGCCAGCAGCTTTCGGCAGGATGCCTACAATGAGCAGTTCTTC.

To note about this clone: The sample has other DNA sequences that encode this CDR3 too. This chain links TRBV18 with TRBJ1-2, with no clear D. Trimming pared 3 bases from V and 2 bases from J, leaving 7 bases between. The V gene's germline CDR1 is KGHSH and CDR2 LQKENI. This CDR3 is 13 amino acids long. The CDR3 bases are TGTGCCAGCTCACCGACGGAAAACTATGGCTACACCTTC. Protein sequence: CASSPTENYGYTF.

This chain links TRBV19 with TRBJ1-5; D perhaps matches TRBD1 (6 bases). The CDR3 has 12 amino acids. Looked up from germline, CDR1 is LNHDA and CDR2 is SQIVND (reference sequence). Between the trimmed V and J ends, which lost 7 bases and 15 bases, there was a span of 19 bases. In DNA form, the CDR3 reads TGTGCCAGTACCTCCGGGGGGCGGACCCCGCATTTT. This sequence encodes CASTSGGRTPHF.

The CDR3 spells CASSPSGSYDQPQHF. The CDR3 DNA follows: TGTGCCAGCTCACCATCGGGAAGTTACGATCAGCCCCAGCATTTT. The genes are TRBV18 and TRBJ1-5; D uncertain. Trimming took 2 bases from V and 5 from J, leaving 13 bases between them. Germline loops: CDR1 KGHSH, CDR2 LQKENI. The CDR3 sequence is 15 residues long.

The genes are TRBV4-1 and TRBJ2-1; no reliable D call. V lost 5 bases to trimming and J lost 0 bases, with 11 bases between them. The CDR3 contains 15 residues. The germline V gene has CDR1 MGHRA and CDR2 YSYEKL. The CDR3 is CASSYPGSSYNEQFF. The CDR3 nucleotides are TGCGCCAGCAGCTACCCGGGCTCCTCCTACAATGAGCAGTTCTTC.

This chain joins TRBV5-1 and TRBJ2-2; D call uncertain. Between the trimmed V and J ends, which lost 3 bases and 4 bases, there was a span of 13 bases. CDR1 and CDR2 from the germline V gene are SGHRS and YFSETQ. The CDR3 runs to 15 residues. DNA for the CDR3: TGCGCCAGCAGCTCAGAAAGCGCTTCCACCGGGGAGCTGTTTTTT. This codes for CASSSESASTGELFF.

The genes are TRBV18 and TRBJ2-2; TRBD2 agrees at 7 bases. CDR3 length equals 14 residues. Germline trimming cut 3 bases from V and 6 bases from J; bases unmatched to any gene: 4. Per germline, CDR1 KGHSH and CDR2 LQKENI. CDR3 DNA sequence: TGTGCCAGCTCACCTTCCCGGGGGGCCGGGGAGCTGTTTTTT. Encoded protein: CASSPSRGAGELFF.

V gene TRBV5-5 combines with J gene TRBJ2-3; TRBD1 aligns across 7 bases. The CDR3 is made up of 15 amino acids. Germline V lookup: CDR1 SGHKS, CDR2 YYEKEE (reference sequence). Losses at the gene ends were 0 bases for V and 4 bases for J; bases not matched to a gene: 5. The CDR3 spells CASSLGSGGPDTQYF. In nucleotides, the CDR3 is TGTGCCAGCAGCTTGGGCTCAGGGGGACCAGATACGCAGTATTTT.

The count of this clone is one. The genes are TRBV5-1 and TRBJ2-7; 12 nucleotides line up with TRBD1. Germline CDR1 is SGHRS and CDR2 is YFSETQ. The V segment lost 4 bases and the J segment 7 bases; nucleotides outside the gene matches: 18. The CDR3 has 18 residues. The chain's CDR3 is CASSPRPLGTGGAGEQYF. CDR3 nucleotides: TGCGCCAGCAGCCCCAGGCCCCTAGGGACAGGGGGCGCAGGTGAGCAGTACTTC.

This clone was seen only once. The genes are TRBV28 and TRBJ2-5; no firm D call. Trimming shortened V by 2 bases and J by 3 bases, and 7 bases separated the two germline ends. Germline CDR1 reads MDHEN; CDR2 reads SYDVKM. The CDR3 is 13 amino acids. CDR3 protein: CASSLAYKETQYF. The CDR3 DNA is TGTGCCAGCAGTTTAGCGTACAAAGAGACCCAGTACTTC. The full variable domain, in which reference TRBV28 and TRBJ2-5 provide the parts outside the CDR3, is DVKVTQSSRYLVKRTGEKVFLECVQDMDHENMFWYRQDPGLGLRLIYFSYDVKMKEKGDIPEGYSVSREKKERFSLILESASTNQTSMYLCASSLAYKETQYFGPGTRLLVL.